This T cell receptor beta chain was retrieved from a study of post-analysis software for immune sequencing data. Overall study context: Relapsing-remitting, secondary progressive and progressive-relapsing courses of multiple sclerosis were included. Study results and limitations: Among about 5 TRBV segments more frequent in patients than controls were TRBV5-6, TRBV5-1 and TRBV20-1. Versus controls, multiple sclerosis patients showed significantly lower diversity (normalized Chao1). By F measure, samples from a shared preparation batch strongly co-clustered.

J was trimmed by 6 bases and V by 0 bases; bases with no gene match: 3. The CDR3 sequence is 15 residues long. Germline-derived CDR1 and CDR2 are MGHRA and YSYEKL. The TCR beta cDNA libraries contained unique molecular identifiers. Between roughly 1 and 11 million T cells gave rise to about 450,000 cDNA molecules. TCRdb reprocessed the PCR reads with MiXCR, giving one entry per CDR3 protein. The table records almost 700,000 distinct CDR3 sequences, 55% to 60% of them present only once. This clonotype was counted once. No antigen is known for it. The TCR originated in a girl aged 2-10 years with multiple sclerosis. Sequencing was carried out using blood. The rearrangement uses TRBV4-1 and TRBJ2-4; TRBD1 aligns across 9 bases. CDR3 nucleotide sequence: TGCGCCAGCAGCCAAGAGGACAGGGGAGGAAACATTCAGTACTTC. Encoded protein: CASSQEDRGGNIQYF.